The 28 T cell receptor beta chains below were found in one sample sequenced in a study of blood T cell dynamics during melanoma immunotherapy. Produced via immunoSEQ multiplex PCR; TCRdb's table is partial and in-frame only. The sample gives under 15,000 clones, roughly 88% of which show up once; less than 5% is in the top ten. Time point denoted: week 3, after first cycle of checkpoint inhibitor. Material: blood, obtained from a patient treated with checkpoint blockade. The receptors stem from a human donor with melanoma.

The chain uses TRBV6-4 and TRBJ2-3, with 9 bases aligning to TRBD2. This CDR3 is 16 amino acids long. Germline V CDR1 and CDR2: MRHNA, SNTAGT. V was pared by 0 bases and J by 8 bases, with 9 bases of the junction left unmatched. The chain's CDR3 is CASSDSIGGGAGTQYF. CDR3 nucleotide sequence: TGTGCCAGCAGTGACTCGATCGGCGGGGGGGCCGGTACGCAGTATTTT.

This clone was seen once. This chain joins TRBV27 and TRBJ2-7, with 7 bases fitting TRBD1. The V segment lost 4 bases and the J segment 6 bases; nucleotides outside the gene matches: 12. The CDR3 spans 15 residues. Germline CDR1 MNHEY, CDR2 SMNVEV (reference sequence). This CDR3 is CASSSTGVTFREQYF. In DNA form, the CDR3 reads TGTGCCAGCAGTTCCACAGGGGTCACTTTCCGCGAGCAGTACTTC.

This clone was counted once. The chain is built from TRBV6-5 and TRBJ2-4, with 10 positions matching TRBD1. Unmatched junction bases numbered 2, after V lost 6 bases and J lost 6 bases. There are 13 residues in the CDR3. CDR1 and CDR2 from the germline V gene are MNHEY and SVGAGI. DNA of the CDR3: TGTGCCAGCAGCCGGACAGGGGGAAACATTCAGTACTTC. Protein: CASSRTGGNIQYF.

This rearrangement joins TRBV19 to TRBJ2-1, with TRBD2 matching over 11 bases. Germline lookup yields CDR1 LNHDA and CDR2 SQIVND (reference sequence). The CDR3 contains 17 residues. V shed 7 bases, J shed 0 bases, and the junction held 8 bases outside the gene matches. CDR3 sequence (DNA): TGTGCCAGTAAGGGACTAGCGGACCTTAGCTCCTACAATGAGCAGTTCTTC. Translation gives CASKGLADLSSYNEQFF.

This chain's CDR3 is CASSGLAGSNEQFF. The DNA of the CDR3 is TGTGCCAGCAGTGGACTAGCGGGAAGCAATGAGCAGTTCTTC. V and J are TRBV6-1 and TRBJ2-1, with 11 positions matching TRBD2. V lost 4 bases to trimming and J lost 6 bases; unmatched junction nucleotides: 2. This CDR3 spans 14 amino acids. The germline V gene has CDR1 MNHNS and CDR2 SASEGT.

This clone has only one observation. CDR3 DNA sequence: TGTGCCAGCAGAGACCCCCAGGGGGCGGGAGATACGCAGTATTTT. Translating gives CASRDPQGAGDTQYF. The chain has TRBV6-1 and TRBJ2-3; 8 positions agree with TRBD1. The germline V gene has CDR1 MNHNS and CDR2 SASEGT. V trimming: 6 bases; J trimming: 5 bases; junction bases outside the gene matches: 10. CDR3 length: 15 residues.

V is TRBV30 and J is TRBJ2-2; TRBD2 matches 9 bases. The CDR3 is 14 amino acids. V trimming: 8 bases; J trimming: 4 bases; junction bases outside the gene matches: 8. Germline assignment: CDR1 GTSNPN and CDR2 SVGIG (reference sequence). The CDR3 loop is CARRLAEGTGELFF. CDR3 in DNA: TGTGCCCGCAGACTAGCGGAGGGCACCGGGGAGCTGTTTTTT.

This chain's CDR3 is CASSLSSGEQFF. The CDR3 nucleotides are TGTGCCAGCAGCTTATCAAGCGGGGAGCAGTTCTTC. The chain employs TRBV7-3 and TRBJ2-1; TRBD2 might be the D (6 bases). Germline values: CDR1 SGHTA, CDR2 FQGTGA. The V end lost 2 bases, the J end lost 10 bases, and 9 bases lay between the germline ends. CDR3 length: 12 residues.

The rearrangement uses TRBV27 and TRBJ1-2; D gene ambiguous. CDR3 length: 15 amino acids. The V end lost 1 base, the J end lost 5 bases, and 14 bases lay between the germline ends. Looked up from germline, CDR1 is MNHEY and CDR2 is SMNVEV (reference sequence). CDR3 in amino acids: CASSLWGGGSYGYTF. In DNA, the CDR3 is TGTGCCAGCAGTTTATGGGGTGGAGGCTCTTATGGCTACACCTTC.

The rearrangement links TRBV27 to TRBJ2-7; 11 positions agree with TRBD2. Germline V gene lookup returns CDR1 MNHEY and CDR2 SMNVEV (reference sequence). The CDR3 has 16 residues. V lost 2 bases and J lost 0; bases outside the gene matches: 3. As DNA, the CDR3 is TGTGCCAGCAGTTTACATCTAGCGGGAGGCTCCTACGAGCAGTACTTC. Translation: CASSLHLAGGSYEQYF.

This clone was observed a single time. The J gene is TRBJ2-5, the V gene TRBV5-1; TRBD2 matches 16 bases. The junction had 5 bases not matched to a gene; V was cut back by 7 bases and J by 5 bases. Germline loops: CDR1 SGHRS, CDR2 YFSETQ. The CDR3 totals 15 residues. CDR3 region: CASGTSGGAEETQYF. Here the CDR3 DNA reads TGCGCCAGCGGGACTAGCGGGGGGGCCGAGGAGACCCAGTACTTC.

V usage is TRBV5-1 and J usage is TRBJ2-5, with D perhaps matching TRBD1 (5 bases). Germline values: CDR1 SGHRS, CDR2 YFSETQ. V was pared by 5 bases and J by 5 bases, with 13 bases between. The CDR3 is 13 amino acids. CDR3 amino acids: CASSLDIFETQYF. The CDR3 DNA sequence: TGCGCCAGCAGTCTGGACATATTCGAGACCCAGTACTTC.

This clone was seen once. The chain has TRBV13 and TRBJ2-1; 8 bases are shared with TRBD2. This CDR3 has 15 amino acids. Germline CDR1 is PRHDT and CDR2 is FYEKMQ (reference sequence). Trimming at V came to 6 bases and at J to 7 bases, leaving 11 bases not matched to a gene. The DNA for the CDR3 is TGTGCCAGCAGAGAAGGACTAGCTTCAGGGAATGAGCAGTTCTTC. Its translation: CASREGLASGNEQFF.

J is TRBJ1-1 and V is TRBV27, with a possible D match to TRBD1 (5 bases). This CDR3 spans 14 amino acids. CDR1 and CDR2 (germline): MNHEY, SMNVEV (reference sequence). Deletions cut 2 bases from V and 6 bases from J, with 13 bases between. CDR3 in amino acids: CASSLQGFQSEAFF. The DNA for the CDR3 is TGTGCCAGCAGTTTACAGGGATTTCAGTCTGAAGCTTTCTTT.

In its sample, this clone was seen once. DNA for the CDR3: TGTGCCAGCAGCTTAAGGGGTCGGCGGGAGGGGTACGAGACCCAGTACTTC. This translates into CASSLRGRREGYETQYF. J is TRBJ2-5 and V is TRBV7-8; TRBD2 agrees at 9 bases. The CDR3 is made up of 17 amino acids. The germline gives CDR1 SGHVS, CDR2 FQNEAQ. Germline trimming cut 2 bases from V and 5 bases from J; bases unmatched to any gene: 12.

This clone appeared a few times. This chain joins TRBV7-9 and TRBJ2-7, with 11 bases aligning to TRBD2. V trimming: 4 bases; J trimming: 8 bases; junction bases outside the gene matches: 19. Germline CDR1 is SEHNR and CDR2 is FQNEAQ (reference sequence). CDR3 length: 18 residues. CDR3 sequence: CASSSLTSGAPRDVQQYF. The CDR3 nucleotides are TGTGCCAGCAGCTCCCTGACTAGCGGGGCCCCTCGTGATGTGCAGCAGTACTTC.

The V and J genes are TRBV4-1 and TRBJ2-1, with 16 bases fitting TRBD2. The CDR3 is 17 residues long. The V gene end was trimmed by 0 bases and the J gene end by 8 bases; junction bases not matched to a gene: 4. Germline V lookup: CDR1 MGHRA, CDR2 YSYEKL. Here the CDR3 DNA reads TGCGCCAGCAGCCAAGATGGGGGACTAGCGGGAGGGTATGAGCAGTTCTTC. Protein product: CASSQDGGLAGGYEQFF.

The chain has TRBV11-1 and TRBJ1-6; D is unresolved. Per the germline V gene, CDR1 is SGHAT and CDR2 is FQDESV (reference sequence). Deletions cut 1 base from V and 0 bases from J, with 7 bases between. This CDR3 comprises 16 residues. The CDR3 loop is CASSLGRSSYNSPLHF. The CDR3 bases are TGTGCCAGCAGCTTAGGGAGAAGCTCCTATAATTCACCCCTCCACTTT. Drawing the rest from reference TRBV11-1 and TRBJ1-6, the complete variable domain is EAEVAQSPRYKITEKSQAVAFWCDPISGHATLYWYRQILGQGPELLVQFQDESVVDDSQLPKDRFSAERLKGVDSTLKIQPAELGDSAMYLCASSLGRSSYNSPLHFGNGTRLTVT.

V is TRBV11-1 and J is TRBJ2-6; a weak D match, TRBD1 (6 bases). The CDR3 extends over 16 amino acids. The V gene's germline CDR1 is SGHAT and CDR2 FQDESV (reference sequence). Trimming pared 5 bases from V and 2 bases from J, leaving 13 bases between. The CDR3 sequence is CASSRRTGTGANVLTF. The CDR3 region has the DNA TGTGCCAGCAGCCGCCGCACAGGGACTGGGGCCAACGTCCTGACTTTC.

V is TRBV19 and J is TRBJ1-5; 7 bases fit TRBD1. Per germline, CDR1 LNHDA and CDR2 SQIVND (reference sequence). J gave up 3 bases and V 0 bases, and 8 bases lay outside the gene matches. This CDR3 has 17 amino acids. The CDR3 spells CASSIDPRDSFNQPQHF. CDR3 nucleotide sequence: TGTGCCAGTAGTATAGATCCCCGGGACAGTTTCAATCAGCCCCAGCATTTT.

The chain uses TRBV4-1 and TRBJ1-4; D possibly corresponds to TRBD1 (6 bases). Trimming cost V 1 base and J 5 bases, with 11 bases left between them. The germline CDR1 and CDR2 sequences are MGHRA and YSYEKL. The CDR3 has 15 residues. This CDR3 reads CASSQVGGQNEKLFF. For the CDR3, the DNA is TGCGCCAGCAGCCAAGTGGGGGGGCAGAATGAAAAACTGTTTTTT.

The rearrangement uses TRBV7-2 and TRBJ2-7, with D possibly being TRBD1 (5 bases). The CDR3 totals 16 residues. Trimming took off 1 base at V and 2 bases at J, with 15 bases between the two ends. Germline assignment: CDR1 SGHTA and CDR2 FQGNSA. As DNA, the CDR3 is TGTGCCAGCAGCTTAGGCTTGGGCCAGGGTCCCTACGAGCAGTACTTC. The encoded protein is CASSLGLGQGPYEQYF.

This clone has only one observation. Other DNA sequences in the sample encode the same CDR3. The chain joins TRBV5-1 to TRBJ2-5; D remains unclear. V shed 0 bases and J shed 2 bases, with 11 bases lying between them. Germline-derived CDR1 and CDR2 are SGHRS and YFSETQ. CDR3 length: 15 amino acids. CDR3: CASSLVGNQQETQYF. CDR3 coding DNA: TGCGCCAGCAGCTTGGTCGGAAACCAGCAAGAGACCCAGTACTTC.

The chain recombines TRBV7-5 with TRBJ1-6; the table calls TRBD1, which could not be checked here. TRBV7-5 is termed a pseudogene. This CDR3 is built from 14 residues. CDR3 bases: TGTGTCAGAAGCCCGGGACAGGGGGCGAGAGTCCTCCACTTT. Translated, it gives CVRSPGQGARVLHF.

The V call is TRBV2, the J call TRBJ2-7; D perhaps matches TRBD1 (7 bases). CDR3 size: 14 residues. Per the germline V gene, CDR1 is SNHLY and CDR2 is FYNNEI. The V and J ends lost 7 bases and 6 bases respectively, with 19 bases between them. The CDR3, as DNA: TGTGCCAGCAAGGGGGAGGCAGGGGGAGGCGAGCAGTACTTC. This sequence encodes CASKGEAGGGEQYF.

The chain has TRBV6-6 and TRBJ1-3; no clear D. The CDR3 has 14 amino acids. Germline V gene lookup returns CDR1 MNHNY and CDR2 SVGAGI (reference sequence). V lost 0 bases to trimming and J lost 8 bases, with 11 bases between them. The DNA of the CDR3 is TGTGCCAGCAGTTACTCGGTCAATGGGGACACCATATATTTT. It translates to CASSYSVNGDTIYF.

V usage is TRBV2 and J usage is TRBJ2-1; 9 nucleotides line up with TRBD2. The CDR3 spans 14 residues. Looked up from germline, CDR1 is SNHLY and CDR2 is FYNNEI. The V gene end was trimmed by 7 bases and the J gene end by 5 bases; junction bases not matched to a gene: 6. The CDR3 DNA reads as TGTGCCAGCAAGAGAATAGCGGGGGACAATGAGCAGTTCTTC. It is translated as CASKRIAGDNEQFF. Full variable domain (remainder filled in from reference TRBV2 and TRBJ2-1): EPEVTQTPSHQVTQMGQEVILRCVPISNHLYFYWYRQILGQKVEFLVSFYNNEISEKSEIFDDQFSVERPDGSNFTLKIRSTKLEDSAMYFCASKRIAGDNEQFFGPGTRLTVL.

The J gene is TRBJ2-1, the V gene TRBV7-2; TRBD2 aligns across 14 bases. The CDR3 is 18 residues long. Germline V gene data show CDR1 as SGHTA and CDR2 as FQGNSA. J gave up 5 bases and V 1 base, and 7 bases lay outside the gene matches. CDR3 in amino acids: CASSLGLAGGGKDNEQFF. In DNA, the CDR3 is TGTGCCAGCAGCTTAGGACTAGCGGGAGGGGGGAAGGACAATGAGCAGTTCTTC.